There are many counts of the clone carrying this T cell receptor (beta chain). The antigen is not known. Documented time point: longitudinal time-point 2. It was from 2 million PBMCs stored at -80 C that the unsorted libraries were obtained. The entry originates in a study of neurological immune-mediated disorders. General study results and limits: Multiple sclerosis was found to have the least TCR clonal expansion, below healthy controls, and HTLV-1-associated myelopathy the most.

cDNA was made by 5'RACE with 10-nucleotide random UMIs. TCRdb independently ran MiXCR on the 5' RACE reads; one entry per CDR3 protein. The sample records some 60,000 distinct CDR3 sequences, around a tenth being singletons. Sequenced: PBMCs. This sequence originates from a man aged 30 to 45 in good health.

CDR3 sequence: CASSLGQGLNEQYF. The CDR3 DNA reads TGTGCCAGCAGCTTAGGACAGGGGCTGAACGAGCAGTACTTC. This sequence joins TRBV7-9 and TRBJ2-7; TRBD1 matches 8 bases. Per the germline V gene, CDR1 is SEHNR and CDR2 is FQNEAQ (reference sequence). This CDR3 region has 14 residues. The V segment lost 1 base and the J segment 5 bases; nucleotides outside the gene matches: 4.